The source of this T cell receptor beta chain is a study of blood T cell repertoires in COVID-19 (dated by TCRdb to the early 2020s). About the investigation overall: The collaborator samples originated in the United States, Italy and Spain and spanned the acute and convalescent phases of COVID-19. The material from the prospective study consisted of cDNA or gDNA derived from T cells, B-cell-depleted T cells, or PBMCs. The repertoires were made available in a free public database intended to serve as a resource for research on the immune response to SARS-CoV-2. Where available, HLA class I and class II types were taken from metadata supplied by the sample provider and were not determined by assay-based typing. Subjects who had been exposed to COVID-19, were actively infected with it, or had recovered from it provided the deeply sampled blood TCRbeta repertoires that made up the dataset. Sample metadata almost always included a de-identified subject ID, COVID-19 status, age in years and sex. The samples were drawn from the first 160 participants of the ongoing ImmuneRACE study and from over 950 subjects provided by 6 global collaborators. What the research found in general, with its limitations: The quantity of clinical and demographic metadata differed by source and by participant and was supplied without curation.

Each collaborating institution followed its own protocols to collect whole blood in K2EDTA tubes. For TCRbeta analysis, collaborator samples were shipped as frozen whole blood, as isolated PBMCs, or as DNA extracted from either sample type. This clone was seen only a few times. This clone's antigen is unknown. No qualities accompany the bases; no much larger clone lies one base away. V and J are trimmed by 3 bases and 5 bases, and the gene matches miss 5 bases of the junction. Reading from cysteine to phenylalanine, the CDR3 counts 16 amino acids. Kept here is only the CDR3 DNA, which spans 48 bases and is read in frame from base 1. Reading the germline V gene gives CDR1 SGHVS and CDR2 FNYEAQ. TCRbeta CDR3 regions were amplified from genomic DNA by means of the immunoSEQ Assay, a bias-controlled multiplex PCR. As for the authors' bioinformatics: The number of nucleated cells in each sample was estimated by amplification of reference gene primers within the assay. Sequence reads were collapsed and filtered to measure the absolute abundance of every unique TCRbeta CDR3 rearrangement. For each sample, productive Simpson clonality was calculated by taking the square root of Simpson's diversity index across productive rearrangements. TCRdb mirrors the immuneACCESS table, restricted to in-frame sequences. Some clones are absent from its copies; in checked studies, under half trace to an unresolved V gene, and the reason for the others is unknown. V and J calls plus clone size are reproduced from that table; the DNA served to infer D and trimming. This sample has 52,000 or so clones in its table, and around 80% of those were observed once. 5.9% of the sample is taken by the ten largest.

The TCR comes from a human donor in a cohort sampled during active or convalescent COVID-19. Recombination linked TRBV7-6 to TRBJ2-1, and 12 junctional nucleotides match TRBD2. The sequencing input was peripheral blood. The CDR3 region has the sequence CASSFLAGGQDNEQFF. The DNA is TGTGCCAGCAGCTTCCTAGCGGGGGGGCAGGACAATGAGCAGTTCTTC.